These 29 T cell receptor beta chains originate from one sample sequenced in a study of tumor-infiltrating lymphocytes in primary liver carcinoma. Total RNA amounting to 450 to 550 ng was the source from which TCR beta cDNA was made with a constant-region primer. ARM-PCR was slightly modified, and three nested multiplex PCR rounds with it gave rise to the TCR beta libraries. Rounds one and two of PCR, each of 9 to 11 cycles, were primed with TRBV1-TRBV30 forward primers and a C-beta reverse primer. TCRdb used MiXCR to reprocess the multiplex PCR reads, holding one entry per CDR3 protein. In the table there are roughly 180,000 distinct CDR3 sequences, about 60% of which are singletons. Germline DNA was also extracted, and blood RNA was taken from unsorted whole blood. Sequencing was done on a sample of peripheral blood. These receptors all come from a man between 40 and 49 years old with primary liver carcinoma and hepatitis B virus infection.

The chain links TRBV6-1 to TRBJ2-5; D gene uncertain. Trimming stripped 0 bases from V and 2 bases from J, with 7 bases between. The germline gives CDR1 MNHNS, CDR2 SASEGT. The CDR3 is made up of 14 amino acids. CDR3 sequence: CASSEAQRQETQYF. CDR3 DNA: TGTGCCAGCAGTGAAGCCCAGAGACAAGAGACCCAGTACTTC.

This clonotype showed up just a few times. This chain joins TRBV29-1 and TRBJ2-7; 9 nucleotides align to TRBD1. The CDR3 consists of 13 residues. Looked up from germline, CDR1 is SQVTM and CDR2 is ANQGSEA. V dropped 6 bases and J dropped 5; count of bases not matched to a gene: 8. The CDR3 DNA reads TGCAGCGTGGATACAGGGGGCTTCGACGAGCAGTACTTC. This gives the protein CSVDTGGFDEQYF.

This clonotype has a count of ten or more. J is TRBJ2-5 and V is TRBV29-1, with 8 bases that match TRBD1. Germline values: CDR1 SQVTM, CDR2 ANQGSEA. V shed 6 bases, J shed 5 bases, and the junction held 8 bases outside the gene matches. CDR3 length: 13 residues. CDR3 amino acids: CSVAMTGAETQYF. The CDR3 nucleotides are TGCAGCGTAGCAATGACAGGGGCCGAGACCCAGTACTTC.

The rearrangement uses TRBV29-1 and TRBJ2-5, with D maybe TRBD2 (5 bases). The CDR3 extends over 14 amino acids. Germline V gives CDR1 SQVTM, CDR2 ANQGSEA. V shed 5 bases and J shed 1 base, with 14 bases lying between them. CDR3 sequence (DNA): TGCAGCGTTTTAACTAGGCAGCCCCAAGAGACCCAGTACTTC. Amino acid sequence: CSVLTRQPQETQYF.

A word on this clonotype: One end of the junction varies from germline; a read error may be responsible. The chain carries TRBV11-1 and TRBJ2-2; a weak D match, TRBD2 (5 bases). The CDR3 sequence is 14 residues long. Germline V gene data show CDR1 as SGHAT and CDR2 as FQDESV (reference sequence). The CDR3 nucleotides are TGTGCCAGCAGCTTAAGCGGTAACACCGAGGAGCTGTTTTTT. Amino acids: CASSLSGNTEELFF.

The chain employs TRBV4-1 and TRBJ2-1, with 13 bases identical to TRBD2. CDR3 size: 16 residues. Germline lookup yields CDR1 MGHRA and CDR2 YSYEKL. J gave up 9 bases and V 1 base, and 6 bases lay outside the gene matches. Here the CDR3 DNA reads TGCGCCAGCAGCCAAGCCCCGGGACTAGCGGGAATTGAGCAGTTCTTC. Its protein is CASSQAPGLAGIEQFF.

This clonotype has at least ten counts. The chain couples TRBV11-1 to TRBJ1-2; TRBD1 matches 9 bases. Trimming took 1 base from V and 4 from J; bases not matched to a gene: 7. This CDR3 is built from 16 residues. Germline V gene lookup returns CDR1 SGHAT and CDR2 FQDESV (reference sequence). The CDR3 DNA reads TGTGCCAGCAGCTTAGGTCCGGGACAGGGCATCTATGGCTACACCTTC. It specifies CASSLGPGQGIYGYTF.

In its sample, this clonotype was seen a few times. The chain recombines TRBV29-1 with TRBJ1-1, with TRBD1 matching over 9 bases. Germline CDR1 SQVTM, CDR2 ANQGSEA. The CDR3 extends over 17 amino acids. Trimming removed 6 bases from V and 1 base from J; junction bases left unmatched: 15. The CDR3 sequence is CSVARDRVTAGNTEAFF. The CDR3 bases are TGCAGCGTAGCCAGGGACAGGGTTACGGCAGGGAACACTGAAGCTTTCTTT. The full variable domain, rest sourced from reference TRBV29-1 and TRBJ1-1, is SAVISQKPSRDICQRGTSLTIQCQVDSQVTMMFWYRQQPGQSLTLIATANQGSEATYESGFVIDKFPISRPNLTFSTLTVSNMSPEDSSIYLCSVARDRVTAGNTEAFFGQGTRLTVV.

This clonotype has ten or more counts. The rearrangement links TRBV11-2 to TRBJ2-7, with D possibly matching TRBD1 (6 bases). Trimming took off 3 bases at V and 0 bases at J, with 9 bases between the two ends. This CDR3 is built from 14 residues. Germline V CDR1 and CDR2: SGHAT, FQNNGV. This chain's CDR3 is CASSFRGGSYEQYF. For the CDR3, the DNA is TGTGCCAGCAGCTTCAGGGGCGGCTCCTACGAGCAGTACTTC.

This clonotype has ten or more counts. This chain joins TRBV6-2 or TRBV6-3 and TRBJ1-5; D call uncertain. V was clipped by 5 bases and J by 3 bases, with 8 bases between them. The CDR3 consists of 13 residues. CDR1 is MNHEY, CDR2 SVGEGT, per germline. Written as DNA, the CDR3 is TGTGCCAGCAGTCGGCCAAACAATCAGCCCCAGCATTTT. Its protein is CASSRPNNQPQHF.

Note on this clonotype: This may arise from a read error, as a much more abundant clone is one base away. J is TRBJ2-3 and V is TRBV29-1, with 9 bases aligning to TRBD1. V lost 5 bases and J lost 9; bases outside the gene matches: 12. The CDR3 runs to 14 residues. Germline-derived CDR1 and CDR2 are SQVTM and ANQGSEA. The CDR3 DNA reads TGCAGCGTTTCTCCCTCAACAGGGGGCGGCACGCAGTATTTT. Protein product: CSVSPSTGGGTQYF.

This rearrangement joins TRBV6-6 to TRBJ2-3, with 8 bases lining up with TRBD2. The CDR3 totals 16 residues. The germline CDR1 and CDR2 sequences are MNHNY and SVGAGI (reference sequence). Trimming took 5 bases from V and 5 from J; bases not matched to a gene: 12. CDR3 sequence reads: CASSVPRAGVGDTQYF. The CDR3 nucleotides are TGTGCCAGCAGTGTCCCAAGAGCGGGAGTGGGAGATACGCAGTATTTT.

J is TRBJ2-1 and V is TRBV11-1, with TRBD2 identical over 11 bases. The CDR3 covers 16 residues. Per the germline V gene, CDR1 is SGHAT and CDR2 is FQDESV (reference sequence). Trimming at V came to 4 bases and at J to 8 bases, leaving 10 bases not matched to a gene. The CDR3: CASSSQLAGAYDEQFF. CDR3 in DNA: TGTGCCAGCAGCTCCCAACTAGCGGGGGCATACGATGAGCAGTTCTTC.

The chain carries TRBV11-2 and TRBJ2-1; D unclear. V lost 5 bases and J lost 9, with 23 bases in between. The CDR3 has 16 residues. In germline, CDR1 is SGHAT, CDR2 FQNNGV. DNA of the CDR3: TGTGCCAGCAGCCTGGATATCGTAATAGCCATTGGTGAGCAGTTCTTC. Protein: CASSLDIVIAIGEQFF. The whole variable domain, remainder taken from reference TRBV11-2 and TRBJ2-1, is EAGVAQSPRYKIIEKRQSVAFWCNPISGHATLYWYQQILGQGPKLLIQFQNNGVVDDSQLPKDRFSAERLKGVDSTLKIQPAKLEDSAVYLCASSLDIVIAIGEQFFGPGTRLTVL.

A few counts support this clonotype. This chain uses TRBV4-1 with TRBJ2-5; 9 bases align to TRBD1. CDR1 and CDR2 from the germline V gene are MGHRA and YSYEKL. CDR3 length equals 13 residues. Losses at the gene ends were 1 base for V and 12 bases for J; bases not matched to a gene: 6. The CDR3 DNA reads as TGCGCCAGCAGCCAAGCCCCGGGACAGGGAGAGTACTTC. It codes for CASSQAPGQGEYF.

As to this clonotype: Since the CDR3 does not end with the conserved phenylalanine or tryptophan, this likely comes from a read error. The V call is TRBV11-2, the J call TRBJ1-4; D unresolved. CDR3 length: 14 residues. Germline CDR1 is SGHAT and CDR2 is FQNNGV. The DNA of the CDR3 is TGTGCTAGCAGCCCCGGGACAACTAATGAAAAACTGTTTTGT. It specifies CASSPGTTNEKLFC.

The CDR3 nucleotides read TGTGCCATTTCTATCGGGACAGGGTTTTACGAGCAGTACTTC. Translation: CAISIGTGFYEQYF. V usage is TRBV10-3 and J usage is TRBJ2-7, with 9 positions matching TRBD1. The germline gives CDR1 ENHRY, CDR2 SYGVKD. This CDR3 region has 14 residues. Trimming took 9 bases from V and 4 from J; bases not matched to a gene: 10.

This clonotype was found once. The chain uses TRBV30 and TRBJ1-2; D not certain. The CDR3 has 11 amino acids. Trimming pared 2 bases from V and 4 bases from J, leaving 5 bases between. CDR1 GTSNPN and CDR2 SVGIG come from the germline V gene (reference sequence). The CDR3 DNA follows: TGTGCCTGGAGTATCGTCTATGGCTACACCTTC. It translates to CAWSIVYGYTF.

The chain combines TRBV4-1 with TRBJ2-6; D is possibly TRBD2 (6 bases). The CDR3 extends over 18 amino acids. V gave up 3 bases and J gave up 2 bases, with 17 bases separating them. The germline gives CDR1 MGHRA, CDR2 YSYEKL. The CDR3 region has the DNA TGCGCCAGCAGCCAGATGGGAATGGGGGGAACTGGGGCCAACGTCCTGACTTTC. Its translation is CASSQMGMGGTGANVLTF.

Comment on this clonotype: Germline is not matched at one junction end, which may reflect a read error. The CDR3 spells CASSRDTGVQPLHF. Here the CDR3 DNA reads TGTGCCAGCAGCCGAGATACAGGGGTTCAGCCCCTGCACTTT. The V and J genes are TRBV4-2 and TRBJ1-5, with 7 positions matching TRBD1. The CDR3 consists of 14 residues. Germline V gene lookup returns CDR1 LGHNA and CDR2 YNFKEQ.

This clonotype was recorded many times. Here the CDR3 DNA reads TGTGCCAGCAGCTTAGAAATCAGTGAATTCGATGAGCAGTTCTTC. This codes for CASSLEISEFDEQFF. The chain couples TRBV11-2 to TRBJ2-1; D call uncertain. CDR1 SGHAT and CDR2 FQNNGV come from the germline V gene. The CDR3 runs to 15 residues. V was shortened by 0 bases and J by 8 bases, with 14 bases between the two germline ends.

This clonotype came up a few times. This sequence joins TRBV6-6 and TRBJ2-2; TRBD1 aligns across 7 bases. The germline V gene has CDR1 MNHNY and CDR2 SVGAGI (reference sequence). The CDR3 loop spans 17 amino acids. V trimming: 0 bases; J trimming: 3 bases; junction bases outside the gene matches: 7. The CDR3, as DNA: TGTGCCAGCAGTTACTCGAGGGGGCGATTGGACACCGGGGAGCTGTTTTTT. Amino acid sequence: CASSYSRGRLDTGELFF.

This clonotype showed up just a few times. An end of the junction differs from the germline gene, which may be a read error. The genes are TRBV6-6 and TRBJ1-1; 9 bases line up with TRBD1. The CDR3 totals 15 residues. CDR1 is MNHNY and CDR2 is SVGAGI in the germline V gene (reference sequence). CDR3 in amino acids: CASSYSRDRDTEAFF. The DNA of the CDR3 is TGTGCCAGTAGTTACTCGAGGGACAGGGACACTGAAGCTTTCTTT.

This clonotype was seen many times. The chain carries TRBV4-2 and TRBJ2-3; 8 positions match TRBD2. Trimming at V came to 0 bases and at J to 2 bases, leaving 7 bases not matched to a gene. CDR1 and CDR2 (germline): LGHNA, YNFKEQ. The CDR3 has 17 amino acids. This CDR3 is CASSQEGAGENTDTQYF. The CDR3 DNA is TGTGCCAGCAGCCAAGAGGGAGCGGGAGAAAACACAGATACGCAGTATTTT.

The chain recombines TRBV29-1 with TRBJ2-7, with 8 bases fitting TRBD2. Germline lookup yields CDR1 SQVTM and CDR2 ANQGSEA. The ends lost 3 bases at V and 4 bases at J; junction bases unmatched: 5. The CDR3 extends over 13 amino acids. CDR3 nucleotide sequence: TGCAGCGTTGATATAGCGGGAACGTACGAGCAGTACTTC. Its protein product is CSVDIAGTYEQYF.

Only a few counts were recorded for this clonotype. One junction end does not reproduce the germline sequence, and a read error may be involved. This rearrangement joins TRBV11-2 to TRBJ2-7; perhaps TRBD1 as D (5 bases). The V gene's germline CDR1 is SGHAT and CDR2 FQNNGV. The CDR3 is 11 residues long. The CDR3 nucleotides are TGTGCCAGCAGTTTAGGGGTCGAGCAGTACTTC. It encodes CASSLGVEQYF.

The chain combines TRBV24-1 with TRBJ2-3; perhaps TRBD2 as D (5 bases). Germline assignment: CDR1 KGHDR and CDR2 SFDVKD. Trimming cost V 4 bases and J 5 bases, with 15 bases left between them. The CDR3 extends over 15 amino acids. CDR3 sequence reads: CATSDPAENGDTQYF. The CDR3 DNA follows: TGTGCCACCAGTGACCCAGCGGAGAACGGAGATACGCAGTATTTT.

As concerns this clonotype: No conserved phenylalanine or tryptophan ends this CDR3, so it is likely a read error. The CDR3 bases are TGCAGTGTTGTGGTGGCTGAGACCCAGTACTCC. Residues: CSVVVAETQYS. V gene TRBV29-1 combines with J gene TRBJ2-5; D gene ambiguous. Germline V CDR1 and CDR2: SQVTM, ANQGSEA. The CDR3 contains 11 residues.

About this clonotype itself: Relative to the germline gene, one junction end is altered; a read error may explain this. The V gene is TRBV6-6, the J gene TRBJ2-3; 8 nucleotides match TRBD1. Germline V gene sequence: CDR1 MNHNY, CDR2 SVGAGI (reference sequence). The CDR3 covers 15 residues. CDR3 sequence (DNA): TGTGCCAACAGTTACCAGGGGGCAAGCACAGATACGCAGTATTTT. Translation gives CANSYQGASTDTQYF.